This TCR beta chain emerged from a study of blood T cell repertoires in COVID-19. Here immunoSEQ multiplex PCR was the method, and the copy in TCRdb shows in-frame clones only, minus some. The sample has 430,000 or so clones; approximately 90% are singletons. V was pared by 1 base and J by 4 bases, with 11 bases between. This CDR3 comprises 14 residues. Germline V gene lookup returns CDR1 MDHEN and CDR2 SYDVKM. The chain joins TRBV28 to TRBJ2-7; perhaps TRBD2 as D (6 bases). This receptor was obtained from a woman aged 18-35 years who had been exposed to COVID-19. The sequenced material came from PBMCs or T cells enriched from blood (not recorded which). The CDR3 region is CASSLLTGGYEQYF. In nucleotides, the CDR3 is TGTGCCAGCAGTTTATTAACAGGAGGGTACGAGCAGTACTTC.